This T cell receptor (beta chain) appears in the sequencing data of a study of blood T cell repertoires in COVID-19. The overall study: Some COVID-19 samples were acute and others convalescent; all came from the United States, Italy and Spain. T cells, B-cell-depleted T cells, or PBMCs supplied cDNA or gDNA.

In the original workflow: The assay estimated nucleated cells by amplifying reference gene primers. This table comes from immunoSEQ multiplex PCR, and its TCRdb copy is limited to in-frame clones, with some not included. That table gives V, J and clone size, and the DNA gave D and trimming. The data contain about half a million clones, 70% to 90% of them singletons. The CDR3 runs 17 residues. The germline V gene has CDR1 LNHDA and CDR2 SQIVND (reference sequence). Germline trimming cut 5 bases from V and 0 bases from J; bases unmatched to any gene: 10. The clonotype comes from a human donor in a cohort sampled during active COVID-19. The genes are TRBV19 and TRBJ2-4; TRBD2 agrees at 7 bases. Sequenced: peripheral blood. The CDR3 DNA reads as TGTGCCAGTAGTTTCGGGTGGGGGGGATTAGCCAAAAACATTCAGTACTTC. Translation gives CASSFGWGGLAKNIQYF.